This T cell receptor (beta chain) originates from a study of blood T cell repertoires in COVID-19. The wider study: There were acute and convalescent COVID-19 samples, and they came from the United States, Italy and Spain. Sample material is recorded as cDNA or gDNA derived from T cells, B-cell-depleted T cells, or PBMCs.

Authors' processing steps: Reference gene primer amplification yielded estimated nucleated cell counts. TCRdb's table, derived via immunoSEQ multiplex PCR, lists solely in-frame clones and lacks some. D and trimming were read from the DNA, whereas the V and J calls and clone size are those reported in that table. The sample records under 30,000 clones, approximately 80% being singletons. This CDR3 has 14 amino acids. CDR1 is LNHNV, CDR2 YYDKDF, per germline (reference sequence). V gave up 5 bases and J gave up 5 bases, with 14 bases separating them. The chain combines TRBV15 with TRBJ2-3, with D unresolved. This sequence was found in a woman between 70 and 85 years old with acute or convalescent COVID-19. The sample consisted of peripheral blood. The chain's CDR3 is CATSGLSSGDTQYF. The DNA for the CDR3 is TGTGCCACCAGCGGCCTAAGTTCAGGAGATACGCAGTATTTT.